Listed here are 11 T cell receptor beta chains from one sample, sequenced in a study of blood T cell repertoires in COVID-19. Sequencing was performed with immunoSEQ multiplex PCR; in TCRdb, only in-frame clones are kept and a portion is missing. The sample includes 390,000 or so clones, roughly 86% of them seen just once. The sample comprised peripheral blood. Receptors originate from a woman younger than 45 with COVID-19, enrolled during active disease.

The chain uses TRBV6-5 and TRBJ2-1; maybe TRBD2 (6 bases). The CDR3 runs 13 residues. Germline assignment: CDR1 MNHEY and CDR2 SVGAGI. The ends were cut back, 7 bases at V and 0 bases at J, with 7 bases in the middle. In DNA, the CDR3 is TGTGCCAGCATAGCGGACTCCTACAATGAGCAGTTCTTC. It translates to CASIADSYNEQFF.

This clone showed up just once. This chain joins TRBV3-1 (or the pseudogene TRBV3-2) and TRBJ2-7; 7 bases are shared with TRBD2. The CDR3 extends over 14 amino acids. The germline V gene encodes CDR1 LGHDT and CDR2 YNNKEL (reference sequence). Trimming took 6 bases from V and 0 from J; bases not matched to a gene: 5. The CDR3 nucleotides read TGTGCCAGCAGTCCGGAGCGGGACTCCTACGAGCAGTACTTC. Its translation is CASSPERDSYEQYF.

V usage is TRBV9 and J usage is TRBJ2-1; TRBD2 matches at 9 bases. Germline V gene sequence: CDR1 SGDLS, CDR2 YYNGEE. V lost 4 bases to trimming and J lost 11 bases; unmatched junction nucleotides: 4. This CDR3 contains 12 residues. CDR3 amino acids: CASSPTSGQQFF. In DNA, the CDR3 is TGTGCCAGCAGCCCGACTAGCGGCCAGCAGTTCTTC.

CDR3 sequence reads: CASSWRGQGHTEAFF. Here the CDR3 DNA reads TGTGCCAGCAGTTGGCGGGGGCAGGGCCACACTGAAGCTTTCTTT. The J gene is TRBJ1-1, the V gene TRBV28, with a tentative D call TRBD1 (6 bases). V shed 4 bases and J shed 3 bases, with 15 bases lying between them. The germline CDR1 and CDR2 sequences are MDHEN and SYDVKM. The CDR3 has 15 amino acids.

V and J are TRBV9 and TRBJ1-2; D possibly corresponds to TRBD1 (6 bases). Trimming took off 3 bases at V and 4 bases at J, with 13 bases between the two ends. The CDR3 is made up of 14 amino acids. Per the germline V gene, CDR1 is SGDLS and CDR2 is YYNGEE. The CDR3 DNA is TGTGCCAGCAGCGGATTGACAGGTCCCTATGGCTACACCTTC. Translated: CASSGLTGPYGYTF.

The chain uses TRBV28 and TRBJ1-6; 9 bases are a match to TRBD1. The CDR3 is 17 residues long. V gave up 5 bases and J gave up 8 bases; unmatched junction bases: 13. CDR1 is MDHEN and CDR2 is SYDVKM in the germline V gene. The CDR3 is CASSPSLPGTGYSPLHF. The CDR3 DNA reads as TGTGCCAGCAGTCCCTCCCTCCCCGGGACAGGGTATTCACCCCTCCACTTT.

This sequence joins TRBV19 and TRBJ1-2, with 7 bases matching TRBD1. Germline V gene sequence: CDR1 LNHDA, CDR2 SQIVND (reference sequence). This CDR3 contains 14 residues. Unmatched junction bases numbered 9, after V lost 6 bases and J lost 5 bases. The CDR3 nucleotides read TGTGCCAGTAGCTACCTTACAGGGGAGTATGGCTACACCTTC. It yields the protein CASSYLTGEYGYTF.

The chain has TRBV28 and TRBJ2-2, with a tentative D call TRBD1 (6 bases). The V end was cut by 6 bases, the J end by 1 base, with 12 bases between. The germline V gene encodes CDR1 MDHEN and CDR2 SYDVKM. The CDR3 extends over 15 amino acids. This chain's CDR3 is CASRKIQGNTGELFF. Written as DNA, the CDR3 is TGTGCCAGCAGGAAGATACAGGGGAACACCGGGGAGCTGTTTTTT.

The table lists this clone with a count of one. The rearrangement joins TRBV30 to TRBJ1-5; 10 bases agree with TRBD1. Germline loops: CDR1 GTSNPN, CDR2 SVGIG (reference sequence). Trimming at V came to 5 bases and at J to 4 bases, leaving 2 bases not matched to a gene. The CDR3 has 13 residues. The CDR3 loop is CAWGDRGNQPQHF. Written as DNA, the CDR3 is TGTGCCTGGGGGGACAGGGGAAATCAGCCCCAGCATTTT.

The sample holds one count of this clone. The chain employs TRBV7-6 and TRBJ1-5; possibly TRBD1 for D (6 bases). Germline V gives CDR1 SGHVS, CDR2 FNYEAQ. V lost 3 bases and J 2 bases, leaving 8 bases between the germline ends. This CDR3 has 14 residues. For the CDR3, the DNA is TGTGCCAGCAGCTTGGGGGCGGGCAATCAGCCCCAGCATTTT. Its protein is CASSLGAGNQPQHF. The variable domain in full, completed from reference TRBV7-6 and TRBJ1-5, reads GAGVSQSPRYKVTKRGQDVALRCDPISGHVSLYWYRQALGQGPEFLTYFNYEAQQDKSGLPNDRFSAERPEGSISTLTIQRTEQRDSAMYRCASSLGAGNQPQHFGDGTRLSIL.

The chain couples TRBV28 to TRBJ1-6, with TRBD1 identical over 7 bases. This CDR3 comprises 14 residues. Germline CDR1 and CDR2: MDHEN and SYDVKM. V shed 5 bases, J shed 3 bases, and the junction held 1 base outside the gene matches. For the CDR3, the DNA is TGTGCCAGCAGTCAGGGGGACTATAATTCACCCCTCCACTTT. Its protein is CASSQGDYNSPLHF.